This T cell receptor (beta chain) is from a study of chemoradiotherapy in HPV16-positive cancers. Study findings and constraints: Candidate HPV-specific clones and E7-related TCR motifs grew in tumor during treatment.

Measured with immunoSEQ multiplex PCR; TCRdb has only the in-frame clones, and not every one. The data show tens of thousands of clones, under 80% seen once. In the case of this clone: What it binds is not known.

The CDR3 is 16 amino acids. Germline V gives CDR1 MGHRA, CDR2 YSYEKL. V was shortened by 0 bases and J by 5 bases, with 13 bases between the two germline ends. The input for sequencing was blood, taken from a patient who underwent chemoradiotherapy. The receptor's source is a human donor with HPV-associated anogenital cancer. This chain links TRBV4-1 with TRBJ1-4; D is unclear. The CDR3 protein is CASSQEGGRLNEKLFF. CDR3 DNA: TGCGCCAGCAGCCAAGAAGGAGGCAGGTTAAATGAAAAACTGTTTTTT.